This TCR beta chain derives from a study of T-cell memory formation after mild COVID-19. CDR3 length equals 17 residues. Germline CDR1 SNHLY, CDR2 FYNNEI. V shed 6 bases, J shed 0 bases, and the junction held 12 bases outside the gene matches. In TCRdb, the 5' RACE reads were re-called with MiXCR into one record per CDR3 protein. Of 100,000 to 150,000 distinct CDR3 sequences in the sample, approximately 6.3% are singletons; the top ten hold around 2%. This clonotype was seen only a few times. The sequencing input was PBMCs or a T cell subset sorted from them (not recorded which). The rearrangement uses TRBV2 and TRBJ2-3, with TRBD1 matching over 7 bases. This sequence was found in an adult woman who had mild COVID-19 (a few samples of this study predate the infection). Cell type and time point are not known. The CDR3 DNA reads TGTGCCAGCAGCCACCCACGACAGGGCCCCAGCACAGATACGCAGTATTTT. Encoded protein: CASSHPRQGPSTDTQYF.